These 9 T cell receptor beta chains were all obtained from the same sample, sequenced in a study of CD8 T cells in Susac syndrome. Roughly 0.45 to 1 ug RNA was reverse transcribed with random hexamers. TCRdb ran MiXCR on the immunoSEQ multiplex PCR reads and lists one entry per CDR3 protein. The sample includes 300,000 or so distinct CDR3 sequences, about 91% of them seen just once. The sequenced material came from CD4+ T cells from PBMCs. These receptors came from a human donor with multiple sclerosis.

The rearrangement links TRBV19 to TRBJ1-3; D not certain. Germline V gives CDR1 LNHDA, CDR2 SQIVND (reference sequence). This CDR3 comprises 14 residues. V was cut by 7 bases and J by 2 bases, with 12 bases left in between. The CDR3 DNA follows: TGTGCCAGTATGAGGGCGATTCCTGGAAACACCATATATTTT. Translation: CASMRAIPGNTIYF.

The chain combines TRBV18 with TRBJ2-7; TRBD1 is a possible D gene (5 bases). V was cut by 5 bases and J by 3 bases, with 11 bases left in between. CDR1 and CDR2 (germline): KGHSH, LQKENI. The CDR3 totals 13 residues. CDR3 DNA: TGTGCCAGCTCAGCCGACAGCTTCTACGAGCAGTACTTC. Its translation is CASSADSFYEQYF.

The CDR3 DNA sequence: TGTGCCAGCAGCTTAGATGGGAGCCTAGCCCGTCCCTACAATGAGCAGTTCTTC. It codes for CASSLDGSLARPYNEQFF. V is TRBV11-3 and J is TRBJ2-1; a weak D match, TRBD2 (5 bases). The CDR3 runs to 18 residues. From germline, CDR1 is SGHNT and CDR2 YENEEA. V gave up 0 bases and J gave up 2 bases, with 17 bases separating them.

The chain recombines TRBV2 with TRBJ2-7; D uncertain. The V gene's germline CDR1 is SNHLY and CDR2 FYNNEI. CDR3 length equals 13 residues. V was clipped by 4 bases and J by 9 bases, with 16 bases between them. The CDR3 coding sequence is TGTGCCAGCAGTGGACTGGACGGTACCTTGCAGTACTTC. Translating it yields CASSGLDGTLQYF.

The chain recombines TRBV7-2 with TRBJ2-4; 7 bases align to TRBD2. The CDR3 is 14 amino acids. The germline CDR1 and CDR2 sequences are SGHTA and FQGNSA. V lost 1 base and J lost 7; bases outside the gene matches: 4. The CDR3 nucleotides read TGTGCCAGCAGCTTAGACGGGGGGTCGAACATTCAGTACTTC. Protein sequence: CASSLDGGSNIQYF.

This chain joins TRBV7-3 and TRBJ2-2; 8 positions match TRBD1. CDR3 length: 16 amino acids. Germline values: CDR1 SGHTA, CDR2 FQGTGA. J lost 2 bases, V lost 5 bases, and 7 bases had no gene match. The DNA of the CDR3 is TGTGCCAGCAGCCGGTACCAGGGGGCCAACACCGGGGAGCTGTTTTTT. It is translated as CASSRYQGANTGELFF. The full variable domain, with the rest looked up from reference TRBV7-3 and TRBJ2-2, is GAGVSQTPSNKVTEKGKYVELRCDPISGHTALYWYRQSLGQGPEFLIYFQGTGAADDSGLPNDRFFAVRPEGSVSTLKIQRTERGDSAVYLCASSRYQGANTGELFFGEGSRLTVL.

Only a few counts were recorded for this clonotype. DNA of the CDR3: TGTGCCAGCAGCTTAGCAGGCAGGGAAGAGACCCAGTACTTC. It codes for CASSLAGREETQYF. The genes are TRBV7-2 and TRBJ2-5, with D perhaps TRBD1 (5 bases). This CDR3 comprises 14 residues. Trimming left V 0 bases short and J 3 bases short, with 8 bases between. CDR1 is SGHTA and CDR2 is FQGNSA in the germline V gene.

V gene TRBV5-8 combines with J gene TRBJ2-5, with 7 bases that match TRBD1. J was trimmed by 3 bases and V by 5 bases; bases with no gene match: 7. CDR3 length equals 14 residues. CDR1 and CDR2 (germline): SGHTS, YDEGEE. This CDR3 reads CASRPRGQEETQYF. CDR3 DNA sequence: TGTGCCAGCAGACCCCGAGGACAGGAAGAGACCCAGTACTTC.

The J gene is TRBJ2-1, the V gene TRBV29-1, with 9 bases aligning to TRBD2. Germline CDR1 reads SQVTM; CDR2 reads ANQGSEA. The CDR3 spans 13 residues. Unmatched junction bases numbered 6, after V lost 6 bases and J lost 6 bases. CDR3 in amino acids: CSVSGRHSNEQFF. The CDR3 DNA follows: TGCAGCGTAAGCGGGAGGCACAGCAATGAGCAGTTCTTC.